The clone carrying this TCR beta chain has ten or more counts. These data belong to a study of early T cells in non-severe SARS-CoV-2 infection. The germline gives CDR1 SQVTM, CDR2 ANQGSEA. J was trimmed by 6 bases and V by 1 base; bases with no gene match: 11. The CDR3 has 15 residues. Researchers tagged individual cDNA molecules with unique molecular identifiers. TCRdb processed the 5' RACE reads anew with MiXCR; each CDR3 protein has one entry. In the table there are about 38,000 distinct CDR3 sequences, roughly 4.4% of which are singletons. V and J are TRBV29-1 and TRBJ1-1; 7 nucleotides line up with TRBD1. The TCR originated in an adult who was a healthcare worker with PCR-confirmed SARS-CoV-2 infection or an uninfected control (not recorded which). Sequencing used whole blood. For the CDR3, the DNA is TGCAGCGTTGAAGGAGACAGGGAAGGGCTCCCTGAAGCTTTCTTT. Its protein is CSVEGDREGLPEAFF.